This record looks at one TCR beta chain sequence and its context. The data stem from a study of T-cell reconstitution after alpha-beta-depleted transplantation in children. Using unique molecular identifiers, the investigators prepared the TCRbeta library. TCRdb fed the PCR reads into MiXCR, producing one record per CDR3 protein. The sample consists of about half a million distinct CDR3 sequences, roughly an eighth of them appearing once. The input for sequencing was PBMCs from the stem cell graft donor, taken from the stem cell graft. The receptor was derived from a human donor who donated a stem cell graft to a child with combined immunodeficiency.

CDR3 sequence reads: CASSIRGASNQPQHF. DNA for the CDR3: TGTGCCAGCAGCATCCGGGGGGCAAGCAATCAGCCCCAGCATTTT. The chain combines TRBV5-6 with TRBJ1-5; D possibly corresponds to TRBD1 (6 bases). Between the trimmed V and J ends, which lost 4 bases and 1 base, there was a span of 12 bases. Looked up from germline, CDR1 is SGHDT and CDR2 is YYEEEE. The CDR3 runs to 15 residues. Drawing the rest from reference TRBV5-6 and TRBJ1-5, the complete variable domain is DAGVTQSPTHLIKTRGQQVTLRCSPKSGHDTVSWYQQALGQGPQFIFQYYEEEERQRGNFPDRFSGHQFPNYSSELNVNALLLGDSALYLCASSIRGASNQPQHFGDGTRLSIL.